This T cell receptor (beta chain) was sequenced for a study of OX40 agonist ivuxolimab in advanced cancers. In the study overall: Ivuxolimab, an agonistic anti-OX40 (CD134) antibody, was given to patients. Enrollees could have had prior anti-PD-1, anti-PD-L1 or anti-CTLA-4 therapy, which about 42% had received. Broader study findings: Antigen specificity was not determined for the expanded peripheral T cells.

Libraries were prepared by immunoSEQ multiplex PCR; TCRdb keeps only in-frame clonotypes and omits some of them. The data show about 60,000 clones, about 89% seen once. As for this clone: Its target is unknown.

The CDR3 loop spans 13 amino acids. Germline V gene sequence: CDR1 MNHEY, CDR2 SMNVEV (reference sequence). V gave up 3 bases and J gave up 7 bases; unmatched junction bases: 5. This chain uses TRBV27 with TRBJ1-2, with 7 bases lining up with TRBD1. This material consisted of CD4+ or CD8+ T cells sorted from blood, taken in a trial of the OX40 agonist ivuxolimab. The source of this sequence is an adult with an advanced solid tumor such as melanoma, head and neck, liver or kidney cancer. The CDR3: CASSFRGGVGYTF. The CDR3 nucleotides read TGTGCCAGCAGTTTCAGGGGGGGGGTTGGCTACACCTTC.